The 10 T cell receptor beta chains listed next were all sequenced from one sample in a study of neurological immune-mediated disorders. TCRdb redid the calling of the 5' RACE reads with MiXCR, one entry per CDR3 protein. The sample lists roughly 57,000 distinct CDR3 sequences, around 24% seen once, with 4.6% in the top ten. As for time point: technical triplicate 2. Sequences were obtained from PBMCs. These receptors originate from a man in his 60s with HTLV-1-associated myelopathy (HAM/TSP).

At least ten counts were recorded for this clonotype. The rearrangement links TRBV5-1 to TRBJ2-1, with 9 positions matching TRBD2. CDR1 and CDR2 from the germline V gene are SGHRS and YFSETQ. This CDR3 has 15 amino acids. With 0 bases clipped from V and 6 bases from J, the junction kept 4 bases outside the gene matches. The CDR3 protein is CASSLDSGSLNEQFF. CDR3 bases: TGCGCCAGCAGCTTGGATAGCGGGAGCCTCAATGAGCAGTTCTTC.

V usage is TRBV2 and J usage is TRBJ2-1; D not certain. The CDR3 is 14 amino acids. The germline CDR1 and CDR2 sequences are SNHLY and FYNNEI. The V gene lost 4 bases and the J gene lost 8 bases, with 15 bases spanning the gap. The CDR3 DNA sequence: TGTGCCAGCAGTGGGGGTGGTCATAGATATGAGCAGTTCTTC. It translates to CASSGGGHRYEQFF.

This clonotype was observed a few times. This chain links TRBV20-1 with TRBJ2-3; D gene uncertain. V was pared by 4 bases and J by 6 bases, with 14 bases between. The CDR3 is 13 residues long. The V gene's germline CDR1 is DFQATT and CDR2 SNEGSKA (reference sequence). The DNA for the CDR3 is TGCAGTGCTAAAGGAGCGCCAGGTGATACGCAGTATTTT. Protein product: CSAKGAPGDTQYF.

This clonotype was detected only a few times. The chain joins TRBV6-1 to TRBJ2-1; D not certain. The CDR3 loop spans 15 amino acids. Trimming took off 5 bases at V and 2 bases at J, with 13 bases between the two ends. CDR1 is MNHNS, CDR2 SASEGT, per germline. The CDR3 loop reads CASSPSRTTYNEQFF. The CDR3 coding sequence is TGTGCCAGCAGTCCTTCACGGACCACCTACAATGAGCAGTTCTTC.

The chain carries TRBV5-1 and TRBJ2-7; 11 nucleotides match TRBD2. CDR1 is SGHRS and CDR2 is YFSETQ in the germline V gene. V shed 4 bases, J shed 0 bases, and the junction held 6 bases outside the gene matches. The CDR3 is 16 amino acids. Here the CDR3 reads CASSPFTSGSSYEQYF. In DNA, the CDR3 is TGCGCCAGCAGCCCGTTCACTAGCGGGAGCTCCTACGAGCAGTACTTC.

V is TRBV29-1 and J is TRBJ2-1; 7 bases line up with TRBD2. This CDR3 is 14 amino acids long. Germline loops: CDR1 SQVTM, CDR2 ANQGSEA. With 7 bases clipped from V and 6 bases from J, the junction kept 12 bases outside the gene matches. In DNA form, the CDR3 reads TGCAGCGCGACAGCGGGGACCTTCCGCAATGAGCAGTTCTTC. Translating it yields CSATAGTFRNEQFF.

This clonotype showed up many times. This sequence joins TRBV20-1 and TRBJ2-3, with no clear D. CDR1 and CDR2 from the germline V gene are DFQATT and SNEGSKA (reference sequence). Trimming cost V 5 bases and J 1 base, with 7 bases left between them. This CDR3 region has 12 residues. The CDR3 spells CSAEDGTDTQYF. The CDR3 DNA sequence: TGCAGTGCTGAGGACGGCACAGATACGCAGTATTTT.

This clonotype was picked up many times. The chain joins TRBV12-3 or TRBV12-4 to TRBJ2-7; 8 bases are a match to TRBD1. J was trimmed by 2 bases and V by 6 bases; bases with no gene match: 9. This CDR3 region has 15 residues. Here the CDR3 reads CASSPRTGITYEQYF. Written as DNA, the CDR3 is TGTGCCAGCAGCCCCAGGACAGGGATAACCTACGAGCAGTACTTC.

In DNA, the CDR3 is TGTGCCAGCAGTTCATTGTGGGGGCTAGGTGAAAAACTGTTTTTT. Its protein product is CASSSLWGLGEKLFF. V is TRBV27 and J is TRBJ1-4; tentatively, D is TRBD1 (6 bases). Germline V gives CDR1 MNHEY, CDR2 SMNVEV (reference sequence). Trimming pared 4 bases from V and 7 bases from J, leaving 16 bases between. There are 15 residues in the CDR3. The variable domain in full, with the rest retrieved from reference TRBV27 and TRBJ1-4, is EAQVTQNPRYLITVTGKKLTVTCSQNMNHEYMSWYRQDPGLGLRQIYYSMNVEVTDKGDVPEGYKVSRKEKRNFPLILESPSPNQTSLYFCASSSLWGLGEKLFFGSGTQLSVL.

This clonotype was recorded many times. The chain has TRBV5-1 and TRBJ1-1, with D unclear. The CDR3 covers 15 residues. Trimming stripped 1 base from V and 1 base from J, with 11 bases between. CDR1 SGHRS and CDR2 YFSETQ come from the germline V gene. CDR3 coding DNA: TGCGCCAGCAGCTTGCGAGAGGTTACGAACACTGAAGCTTTCTTT. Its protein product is CASSLREVTNTEAFF.